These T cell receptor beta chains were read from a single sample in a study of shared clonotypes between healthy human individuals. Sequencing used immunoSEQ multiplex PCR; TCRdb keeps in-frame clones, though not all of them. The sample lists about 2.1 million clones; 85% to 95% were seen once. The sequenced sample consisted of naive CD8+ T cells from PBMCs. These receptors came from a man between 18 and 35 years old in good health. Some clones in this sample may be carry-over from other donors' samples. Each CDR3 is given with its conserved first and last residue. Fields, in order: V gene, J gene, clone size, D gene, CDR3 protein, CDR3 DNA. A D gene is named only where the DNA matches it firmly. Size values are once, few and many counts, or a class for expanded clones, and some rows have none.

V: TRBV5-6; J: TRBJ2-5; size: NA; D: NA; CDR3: CASSPTRRYSQETQYF; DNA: TGTGCCAGCAGCCCGACGAGACGCTATTCACAAGAGACCCAGTACTTC
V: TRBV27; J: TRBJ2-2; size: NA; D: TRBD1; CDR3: CASSNIRDRGYTGELFF; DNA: TGTGCCAGCAGTAACATCCGGGACAGGGGCTACACCGGGGAGCTGTTTTTT
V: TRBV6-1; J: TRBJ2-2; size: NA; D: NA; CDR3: CASSEAWELFF; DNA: TGTGCCAGCAGTGAAGCCTGGGAGCTGTTTTTT
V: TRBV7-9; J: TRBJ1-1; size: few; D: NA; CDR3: CASSRPRIRFENTEAFF; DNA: TGTGCCAGCAGCCGCCCACGGATTCGTTTCGAGAACACTGAAGCTTTCTTT
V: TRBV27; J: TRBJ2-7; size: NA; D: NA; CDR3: CASSVGAGLYEQYF; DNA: TGTGCCAGCAGCGTCGGGGCGGGATTGTACGAGCAGTACTTC
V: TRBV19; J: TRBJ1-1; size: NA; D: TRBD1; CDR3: CASSMNRGRLNTEAFF; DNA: TGTGCCAGTAGTATGAACAGGGGGCGGTTAAACACTGAAGCTTTCTTT
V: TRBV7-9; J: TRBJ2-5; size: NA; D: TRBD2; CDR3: CASSLASVAGETQYF; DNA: TGTGCCAGCAGCTTAGCGTCGGTAGCGGGGGAGACCCAGTACTTC
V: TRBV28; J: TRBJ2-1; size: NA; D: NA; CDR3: CASSPSSYNEQFF; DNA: TGTGCCAGCAGCCCCTCCAGCTACAATGAGCAGTTCTTC
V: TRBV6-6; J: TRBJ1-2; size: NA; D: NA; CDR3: CASSYGGGKYGYTF; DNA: TGTGCCAGCAGTTACGGAGGGGGTAAATATGGCTACACCTTC
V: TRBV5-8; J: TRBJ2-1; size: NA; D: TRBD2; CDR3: CASSSGLAVHNEQFF; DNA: TGTGCCAGCAGCTCGGGACTAGCGGTACACAATGAGCAGTTCTTC
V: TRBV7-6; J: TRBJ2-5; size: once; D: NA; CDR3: CASSLTRTRQETQYF; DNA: TGTGCCAGCAGCCTTACCAGGACACGTCAAGAGACCCAGTACTTC
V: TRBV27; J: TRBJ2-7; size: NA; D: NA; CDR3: CASSFGGEQYF; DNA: TGTGCCAGCAGTTTTGGGGGAGAGCAGTACTTC
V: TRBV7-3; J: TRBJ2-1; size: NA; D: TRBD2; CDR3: CASSLMAGLGNVQFF; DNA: TGTGCCAGCAGCTTAATGGCGGGACTAGGGAATGTGCAGTTCTTC
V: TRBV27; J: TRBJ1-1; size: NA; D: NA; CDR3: CASSFGAEAFF; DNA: TGTGCCAGCAGTTTCGGGGCTGAAGCTTTCTTT
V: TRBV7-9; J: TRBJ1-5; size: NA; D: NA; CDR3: CASRSRRGDQPQHF; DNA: TGTGCCAGCAGGAGCAGACGGGGGGATCAGCCCCAGCATTTT
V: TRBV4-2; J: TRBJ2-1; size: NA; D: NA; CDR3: CASSQDRQASSYNEQFF; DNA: TGTGCCAGCAGCCAAGATCGGCAGGCCAGCTCCTACAATGAGCAGTTCTTC
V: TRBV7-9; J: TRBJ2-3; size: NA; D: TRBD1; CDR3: CASSWDRGDTQYF; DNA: TGTGCCAGCAGCTGGGACAGGGGAGATACGCAGTATTTT
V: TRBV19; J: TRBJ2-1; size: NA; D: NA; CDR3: CASSIDLEEGPYNEQFF; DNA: TGTGCCAGTAGTATAGATCTTGAGGAGGGACCCTACAATGAGCAGTTCTTC
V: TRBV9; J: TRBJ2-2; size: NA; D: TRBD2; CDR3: CASSTRGTSRAGELFF; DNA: TGTGCCAGCAGCACGAGGGGGACTAGCCGAGCCGGGGAGCTGTTTTTT
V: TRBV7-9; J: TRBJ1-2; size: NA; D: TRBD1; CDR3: CASSLSGQGARGYTF; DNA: TGTGCCAGCAGCTTAAGTGGGCAGGGGGCGAGAGGCTACACCTTC
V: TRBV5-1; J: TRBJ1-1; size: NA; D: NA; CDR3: CASSLAAISTEAFF; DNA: TGCGCCAGCAGCTTGGCCGCTATTTCCACTGAAGCTTTCTTT
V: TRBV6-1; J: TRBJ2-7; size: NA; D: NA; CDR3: CASTGNSYEQYF; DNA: TGTGCCAGCACGGGGAACTCCTACGAGCAGTACTTC
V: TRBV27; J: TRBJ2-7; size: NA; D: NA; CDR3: CASTPVPGGYEQYF; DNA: TGTGCCAGCACCCCAGTCCCCGGGGGCTACGAGCAGTACTTC
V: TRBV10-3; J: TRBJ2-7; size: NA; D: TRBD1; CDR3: CAISEYLDRAQEQYF; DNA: TGTGCCATCAGTGAGTACCTCGACAGGGCGCAAGAGCAGTACTTC
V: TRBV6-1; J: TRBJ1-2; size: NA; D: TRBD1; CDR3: CASSEEGTGFYGYTF; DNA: TGTGCCAGCAGTGAAGAGGGGACAGGGTTCTATGGCTACACCTTC
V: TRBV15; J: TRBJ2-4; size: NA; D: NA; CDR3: CATSGEASAKNIQYF; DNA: TGTGCCACCAGCGGGGAGGCCTCGGCCAAAAACATTCAGTACTTC
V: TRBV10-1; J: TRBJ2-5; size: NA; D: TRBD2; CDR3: CASRSGTSGISYQETQYF; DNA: TGCGCCAGCAGGTCCGGGACTAGCGGGATATCGTACCAAGAGACCCAGTACTTC
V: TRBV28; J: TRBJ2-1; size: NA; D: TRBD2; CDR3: CASSPPLAGGYNEQFF; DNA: TGTGCCAGCAGCCCCCCCCTAGCGGGAGGCTACAATGAGCAGTTCTTC
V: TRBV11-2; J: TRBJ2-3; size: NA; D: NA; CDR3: CASSPSPTDTQYF; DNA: TGTGCCAGCAGCCCGTCCCCCACAGATACGCAGTATTTT
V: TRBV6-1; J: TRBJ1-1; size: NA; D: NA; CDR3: CASRRAVAMNTEAFF; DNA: TGTGCCAGCAGGCGGGCGGTTGCCATGAACACTGAAGCTTTCTTT
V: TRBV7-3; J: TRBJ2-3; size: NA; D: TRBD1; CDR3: CASSLTRGHSTQYF; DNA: TGTGCCAGCAGCTTAACCAGGGGGCATAGCACGCAGTATTTT
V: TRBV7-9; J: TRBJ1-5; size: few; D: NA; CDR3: CASSLSPGRAQHF; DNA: TGTGCCAGCAGCTTAAGCCCGGGGAGGGCCCAGCATTTT
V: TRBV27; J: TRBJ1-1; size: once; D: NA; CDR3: CASSDDSQQEAFF; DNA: TGTGCCAGCAGTGATGACAGTCAACAAGAAGCTTTCTTT
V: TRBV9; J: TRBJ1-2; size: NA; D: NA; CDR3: CASSGVKPGYTF; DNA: TGTGCCAGCAGCGGAGTGAAGCCAGGCTACACCTTC
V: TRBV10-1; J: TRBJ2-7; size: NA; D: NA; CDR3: CASSDSRGSYEQYF; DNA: TGCGCCAGCAGTGATTCGCGGGGCTCCTACGAGCAGTACTTC
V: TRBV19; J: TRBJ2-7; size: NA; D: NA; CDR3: CASSANLGYEQYF; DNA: TGTGCCAGTAGTGCCAACCTTGGGTACGAGCAGTACTTC
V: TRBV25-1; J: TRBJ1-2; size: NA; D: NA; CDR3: CASSGSTGMGNYGYTF; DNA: TGTGCCAGCAGTGGCTCCACAGGAATGGGGAACTATGGCTACACCTTC
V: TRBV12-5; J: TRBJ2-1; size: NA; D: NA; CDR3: CASGFGAEKDEQFF; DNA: TGTGCTAGTGGTTTTGGAGCGGAAAAAGATGAGCAGTTCTTC
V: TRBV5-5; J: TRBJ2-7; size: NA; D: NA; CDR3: CASSFTRVSYEQYF; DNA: TGTGCCAGCAGCTTTACTAGGGTCTCCTACGAGCAGTACTTC
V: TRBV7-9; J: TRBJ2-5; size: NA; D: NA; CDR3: CASRGRTYQETQYF; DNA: TGTGCCAGCAGGGGACGGACGTACCAAGAGACCCAGTACTTC
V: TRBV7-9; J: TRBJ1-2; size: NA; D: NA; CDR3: CASSHDRNWDGYTF; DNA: TGTGCCAGCAGCCACGACAGGAACTGGGATGGCTACACCTTC
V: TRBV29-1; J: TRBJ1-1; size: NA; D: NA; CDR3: CSVDLTEAFF; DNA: TGCAGCGTTGACCTCACTGAAGCTTTCTTT
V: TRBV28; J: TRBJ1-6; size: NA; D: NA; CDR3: CASTRGYNSPLHF; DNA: TGTGCCAGCACCCGTGGTTATAATTCACCCCTCCACTTT
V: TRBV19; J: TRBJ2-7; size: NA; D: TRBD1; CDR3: CASSTRTGGQYF; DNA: TGTGCCAGTAGTACCCGGACAGGGGGGCAGTACTTC
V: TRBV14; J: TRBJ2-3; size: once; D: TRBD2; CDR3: CASSPLLPGLAVDTQYF; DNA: TGTGCCAGCAGCCCGTTACTGCCGGGACTAGCGGTAGATACGCAGTATTTT
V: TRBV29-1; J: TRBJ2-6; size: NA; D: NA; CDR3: CSVAVTRSGANVLTF; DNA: TGCAGCGTTGCGGTTACCAGATCTGGGGCCAACGTCCTGACTTTC
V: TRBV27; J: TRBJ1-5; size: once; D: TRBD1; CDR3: CASSVGQKTPSNQPQHF; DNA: TGTGCCAGCAGTGTGGGACAGAAAACCCCTAGCAATCAGCCCCAGCATTTT
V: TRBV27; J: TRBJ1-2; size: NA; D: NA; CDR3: CASGWGVDGYTF; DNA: TGTGCCAGCGGGTGGGGGGTGGATGGCTACACCTTC
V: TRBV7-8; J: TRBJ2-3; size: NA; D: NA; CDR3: CASSKALGTDTQYF; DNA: TGTGCCAGCAGCAAGGCCTTGGGCACAGATACGCAGTATTTT
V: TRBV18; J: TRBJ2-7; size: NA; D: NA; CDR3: CASSLSMARFYEQYF; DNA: TGTGCCAGCTCACTTTCCATGGCACGTTTCTACGAGCAGTACTTC